Below are 24 T cell receptor beta chains sequenced from a single sample in a study of OX40 agonist ivuxolimab in advanced cancers. Produced via immunoSEQ multiplex PCR; TCRdb's table is partial and in-frame only. This sample yields 45,000 to 55,000 clones, of which roughly 94% are seen a single time; 12% belongs to the top ten. The sequenced sample was CD4+ or CD8+ T cells sorted from blood, obtained in a trial of the OX40 agonist ivuxolimab. The receptors here all came from an adult with an advanced solid tumor such as melanoma, head and neck, liver or kidney cancer.

This sequence joins TRBV10-3 and TRBJ2-2; 7 bases line up with TRBD1. The CDR3 runs 13 residues. V gave up 9 bases and J gave up 1 base; unmatched junction bases: 2. CDR1 and CDR2 from the germline V gene are ENHRY and SYGVKD. The CDR3 sequence: CAITGENTGELFF. DNA of the CDR3: TGTGCCATAACAGGGGAGAACACCGGGGAGCTGTTTTTT.

The chain uses TRBV30 and TRBJ2-5; 9 nucleotides agree with TRBD2. Per germline, CDR1 GTSNPN and CDR2 SVGIG (reference sequence). The CDR3 length is 17 residues. The ends lost 0 bases at V and 7 bases at J; junction bases unmatched: 15. The CDR3 sequence is CAWSVQVAGVGFWTQYF. The CDR3 nucleotides are TGTGCCTGGAGTGTACAGGTAGCGGGAGTCGGATTTTGGACCCAGTACTTC.

The genes are TRBV7-8 and TRBJ2-3, with D possibly being TRBD2 (7 bases). CDR1 and CDR2 from the germline V gene are SGHVS and FQNEAQ. CDR3 length: 15 residues. Trimming left V 3 bases short and J 2 bases short, with 12 bases between. CDR3 loop: CASSFGGLSTDTQYF. DNA of the CDR3: TGTGCCAGCAGCTTCGGGGGGCTCTCCACAGATACGCAGTATTTT.

The V call is TRBV28, the J call TRBJ2-3, with 11 nucleotides matching TRBD1. CDR1 and CDR2 from the germline V gene are MDHEN and SYDVKM. Trimming at V came to 6 bases and at J to 4 bases, leaving 12 bases not matched to a gene. This CDR3 is 17 amino acids long. The CDR3 sequence is CASRKPLDRGLPDTQYF. The DNA of the CDR3 is TGTGCCAGCAGAAAACCCCTGGACAGGGGGCTTCCAGATACGCAGTATTTT.

This rearrangement joins TRBV28 to TRBJ2-7, with D hard to call. Germline loops: CDR1 MDHEN, CDR2 SYDVKM. Trimming cost V 2 bases and J 5 bases, with 7 bases left between them. The length of the CDR3 is 12 residues. In DNA, the CDR3 is TGTGCCAGCAGTTTAATAGGGAACGAGCAGTACTTC. Residues: CASSLIGNEQYF.

The rearrangement uses TRBV9 and TRBJ1-2; the match to TRBD1 covers 7 bases. The CDR3 is 14 residues long. CDR1 and CDR2 (germline): SGDLS, YYNGEE. V dropped 0 bases and J dropped 5; count of bases not matched to a gene: 4. The CDR3 sequence is CASSVGAGGYGYTF. In DNA form, the CDR3 reads TGTGCCAGCAGCGTAGGAGCAGGGGGATATGGCTACACCTTC.

As to this clone: At one of its ends the junction is not consistent with the germline gene, which may arise from a read error. The chain couples TRBV7-9 to TRBJ2-7, with D perhaps matching TRBD1 (6 bases). From germline, CDR1 is SEHNR and CDR2 FQNEAQ (reference sequence). CDR3 length equals 15 residues. The CDR3 nucleotides are TGTGCCAGCAGCCGCGAAACCGGGACACCCTATGAGCAGTACTTC. Its protein is CASSRETGTPYEQYF.

In nucleotides, the CDR3 is TGCGCCAGCAGCTTGCTGGGGATCGATGAGCAGTTCTTC. Its translation is CASSLLGIDEQFF. The chain joins TRBV5-1 to TRBJ2-1; D unclear. Trimming shortened V by 1 base and J by 8 bases, and 10 bases separated the two germline ends. The CDR3 is 13 residues long. CDR1 is SGHRS and CDR2 is YFSETQ in the germline V gene.

CDR3 nucleotides: TGTGCCAGTAGTTTGACTAGCGGTAGAAATGAGCAGTTCTTC. The encoded protein is CASSLTSGRNEQFF. This sequence joins TRBV19 and TRBJ2-1; 9 bases are shared with TRBD2. Germline CDR1 is LNHDA and CDR2 is SQIVND (reference sequence). J was trimmed by 7 bases and V by 5 bases; bases with no gene match: 6. This CDR3 spans 14 amino acids. Full variable domain (missing parts from reference TRBV19 and TRBJ2-1): DGGITQSPKYLFRKEGQNVTLSCEQNLNHDAMYWYRQDPGQGLRLIYYSQIVNDFQKGDIAEGYSVSREKKESFPLTVTSAQKNPTAFYLCASSLTSGRNEQFFGPGTRLTVL.

The genes are TRBV4-3 and TRBJ2-7; 7 nucleotides match TRBD1. The V and J ends lost 4 bases and 3 bases, in that order; junction bases with no gene match: 9. The CDR3 length is 15 residues. Germline-derived CDR1 and CDR2 are LGHNA and YSLEER. CDR3 in amino acids: CASSLGTESYYEQYF. CDR3 DNA sequence: TGCGCCAGCAGCCTGGGGACAGAGAGCTACTACGAGCAGTACTTC.

This chain joins TRBV2 and TRBJ1-4; D not resolved. Looked up from germline, CDR1 is SNHLY and CDR2 is FYNNEI. Deletions cut 9 bases from V and 0 bases from J, with 8 bases between. There are 13 residues in the CDR3. In nucleotides, the CDR3 is TGTGCCAGTGACCGGGCAACTAATGAAAAACTGTTTTTT. As protein: CASDRATNEKLFF.

This clone has a handful of counts. The V call is TRBV18, the J call TRBJ2-2; D remains ambiguous. The CDR3 is 12 amino acids. The V gene lost 5 bases and the J gene lost 6 bases, with 7 bases spanning the gap. Germline V gives CDR1 KGHSH, CDR2 LQKENI. The CDR3, as DNA: TGTGCCAGCTCAATTGGATCCGGGGAGCTGTTTTTT. It translates to CASSIGSGELFF.

The rearrangement joins TRBV27 to TRBJ1-5; D gene unclear. This CDR3 spans 13 amino acids. Looked up from germline, CDR1 is MNHEY and CDR2 is SMNVEV (reference sequence). Deletions cut 5 bases from V and 6 bases from J, with 11 bases between. CDR3 in amino acids: CASSLSVIQPQHF. The CDR3 coding sequence is TGTGCCAGCAGTCTGTCAGTCATTCAGCCCCAGCATTTT.

A word on this clone: A read error may account for a junction end that differs from germline. V and J are TRBV29-1 and TRBJ1-2; D might be TRBD1 (6 bases). Germline lookup yields CDR1 SQVTM and CDR2 ANQGSEA. CDR3 length: 11 amino acids. The CDR3 here is CSVEDRNGYTF. CDR3 coding DNA: TGCAGCGTGGAAGACAGGAATGGCTACACCTTC.

The chain combines TRBV29-1 with TRBJ2-7, with 9 bases matching TRBD2. The CDR3 extends over 13 amino acids. Germline V lookup: CDR1 SQVTM, CDR2 ANQGSEA. Trimming cost V 8 bases and J 0 bases; bases outside gene matches: 5. The CDR3 sequence is CSFSGSLSYEQYF. Here the CDR3 DNA reads TGCAGCTTTAGCGGGAGTCTCTCCTACGAGCAGTACTTC.

The chain employs TRBV27 and TRBJ1-3; 8 nucleotides line up with TRBD1. The germline V gene encodes CDR1 MNHEY and CDR2 SMNVEV (reference sequence). V shed 3 bases, J shed 2 bases, and the junction held 0 bases outside the gene matches. The CDR3 sequence is 14 residues long. The CDR3 is CASSLTGAGNTIYF. The CDR3 region has the DNA TGTGCCAGCAGTTTGACAGGGGCTGGAAACACCATATATTTT.

This clone has more than one count but fewer than ten. The chain recombines TRBV4-1 with TRBJ1-1; no reliable D call. The CDR3 spans 13 residues. Trimming pared 2 bases from V and 1 base from J, leaving 5 bases between. Per the germline V gene, CDR1 is MGHRA and CDR2 is YSYEKL. The CDR3 loop reads CASSQPKNTEAFF. Here the CDR3 DNA reads TGCGCCAGCAGCCAACCAAAGAACACTGAAGCTTTCTTT.

The chain carries TRBV28 and TRBJ2-1; D unresolved. Between the trimmed V and J ends, which lost 6 bases and 0 bases, there was a span of 12 bases. The CDR3 is made up of 15 amino acids. The germline V gene has CDR1 MDHEN and CDR2 SYDVKM. CDR3 in amino acids: CASSPARSSYNEQFF. The CDR3 region has the DNA TGTGCCAGCAGCCCAGCGCGAAGCTCCTACAATGAGCAGTTCTTC.

V usage is TRBV28 and J usage is TRBJ2-7; weak D call: TRBD2 (6 bases). Germline CDR1 MDHEN, CDR2 SYDVKM. V lost 4 bases to trimming and J lost 3 bases, with 13 bases between them. The CDR3 extends over 14 amino acids. CDR3 nucleotides: TGTGCCAGCAGTTACCGACAGACTAGCTACGAGCAGTACTTC. This gives the protein CASSYRQTSYEQYF. The variable domain in full, completed from reference TRBV28 and TRBJ2-7, reads DVKVTQSSRYLVKRTGEKVFLECVQDMDHENMFWYRQDPGLGLRLIYFSYDVKMKEKGDIPEGYSVSREKKERFSLILESASTNQTSMYLCASSYRQTSYEQYFGPGTRLTVT.

The gene calls are TRBV7-9 and TRBJ2-2; D unclear. Germline CDR1 is SEHNR and CDR2 is FQNEAQ (reference sequence). There are 11 residues in the CDR3. The V end lost 1 base, the J end lost 15 bases, and 9 bases lay between the germline ends. CDR3 in amino acids: CASSLGTVMFF. The CDR3 DNA reads as TGTGCCAGCAGCTTAGGAACGGTGATGTTTTTT.

This chain links TRBV5-1 with TRBJ1-5; possible D gene TRBD1, 5 bases. V lost 1 base and J lost 1, with 9 bases in between. Germline assignment: CDR1 SGHRS and CDR2 YFSETQ. CDR3 length equals 15 residues. For the CDR3, the DNA is TGCGCCAGCAGCTTGCAGGGCCGGAGCAATCAGCCCCAGCATTTT. It encodes CASSLQGRSNQPQHF.

The genes are TRBV5-6 and TRBJ2-7; D remains ambiguous. There are 14 residues in the CDR3. Trimming stripped 4 bases from V and 9 bases from J, with 20 bases between. Per the germline V gene, CDR1 is SGHDT and CDR2 is YYEEEE. CDR3 nucleotides: TGTGCCAGCAGCCTGACGACCTGGGGTCGAGGGCAGTACTTC. This gives the protein CASSLTTWGRGQYF. Variable domain in full (rest from reference TRBV5-6 and TRBJ2-7): DAGVTQSPTHLIKTRGQQVTLRCSPKSGHDTVSWYQQALGQGPQFIFQYYEEEERQRGNFPDRFSGHQFPNYSSELNVNALLLGDSALYLCASSLTTWGRGQYFGPGTRLTVT.

The chain has TRBV21-1 and TRBJ1-5; TRBD1, the table's D call, was not compared with the DNA. TRBV21-1 is a documented pseudogene. The CDR3 covers 24 residues. CDR3 sequence reads: CASSKGSGRDTGTGSEKSNQPQHF. CDR3 nucleotides: TGTGCCAGCAGCAAGGGAAGCGGTAGGGATACCGGGACAGGGTCGGAAAAAAGCAATCAGCCCCAGCATTTT.

The chain combines TRBV19 with TRBJ1-4; weak D call: TRBD1 (6 bases). Germline V gene sequence: CDR1 LNHDA, CDR2 SQIVND (reference sequence). The ends were cut back, 3 bases at V and 4 bases at J, with 15 bases in the middle. The CDR3 runs 16 residues. CDR3 DNA: TGTGCCAGTAGTATTATCATGGGGGGCCTTAATGAAAAACTGTTTTTT. Protein sequence: CASSIIMGGLNEKLFF.